This entry features one T cell receptor (beta chain) sequence. It was CD45RO-negative cells, positively selected for CCR7, that made up naive CD8 cells, with terminally differentiated effector memory CD45RA+ cells excluded. The CDR3 consists of 17 residues. CDR1 and CDR2 from the germline V gene are LNHDA and SQIVND (reference sequence). V lost 8 bases to trimming and J lost 6 bases, with 26 bases between them. The data were produced by immunoSEQ multiplex PCR, yet TCRdb's version contains in-frame clones alone and is incomplete. The sample lists about 590,000 clones, 95% to 96% occurring once. These data belong to a study of shared clonotypes between healthy human individuals. Study-wide context: The plates for each donor numbered three CD4 naive, three CD4 memory, two CD8 naive and one CD8 memory.

Material for sequencing was naive CD8+ T cells sorted from blood. V gene TRBV19 combines with J gene TRBJ2-1, with D tentatively TRBD2 (5 bases). The source is a woman aged 25 to 39 in good health. CDR3 residues: CASSGEGGAAQFNEQFF. CDR3 DNA: TGTGCCAGTTCCGGGGAAGGAGGCGCCGCGCAATTCAATGAGCAGTTCTTC.